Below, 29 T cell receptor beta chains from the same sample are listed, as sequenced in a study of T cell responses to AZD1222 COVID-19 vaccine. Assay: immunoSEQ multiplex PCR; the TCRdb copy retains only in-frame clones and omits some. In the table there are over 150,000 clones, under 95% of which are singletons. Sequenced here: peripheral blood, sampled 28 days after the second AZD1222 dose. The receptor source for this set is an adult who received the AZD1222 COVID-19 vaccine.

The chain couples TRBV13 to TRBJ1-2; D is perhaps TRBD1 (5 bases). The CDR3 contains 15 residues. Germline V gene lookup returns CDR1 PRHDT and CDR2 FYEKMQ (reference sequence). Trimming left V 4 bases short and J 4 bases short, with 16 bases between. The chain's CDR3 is CASSSWDAGGYGYTF. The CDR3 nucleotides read TGTGCCAGCAGCTCCTGGGACGCCGGGGGCTATGGCTACACCTTC.

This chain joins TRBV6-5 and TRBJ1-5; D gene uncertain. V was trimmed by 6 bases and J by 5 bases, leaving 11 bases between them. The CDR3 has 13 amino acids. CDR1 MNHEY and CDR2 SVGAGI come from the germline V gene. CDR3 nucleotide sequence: TGTGCCAGCAGACTCACGCTAGATCAGCCCCAGCATTTT. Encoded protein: CASRLTLDQPQHF.

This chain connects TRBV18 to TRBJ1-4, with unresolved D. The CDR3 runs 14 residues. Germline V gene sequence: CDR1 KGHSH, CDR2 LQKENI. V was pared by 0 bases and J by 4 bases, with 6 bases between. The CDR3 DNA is TGTGCCAGCTCACCACCGAGGGTTAATGAAAAACTGTTTTTT. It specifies CASSPPRVNEKLFF.

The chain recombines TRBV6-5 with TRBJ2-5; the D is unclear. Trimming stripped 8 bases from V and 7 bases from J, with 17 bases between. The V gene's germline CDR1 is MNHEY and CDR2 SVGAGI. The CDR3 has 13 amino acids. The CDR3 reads CASSPRVGWTQYF. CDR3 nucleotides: TGTGCCAGCTCTCCCAGAGTGGGTTGGACCCAGTACTTC.

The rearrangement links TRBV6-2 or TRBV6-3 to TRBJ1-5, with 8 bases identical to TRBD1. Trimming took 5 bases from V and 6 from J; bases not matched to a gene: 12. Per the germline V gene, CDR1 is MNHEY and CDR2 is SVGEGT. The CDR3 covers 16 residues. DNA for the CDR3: TGTGCCAGCAGTCTCAGGACAGGGCGTGGTGCTCAGCCCCAGCATTTT. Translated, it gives CASSLRTGRGAQPQHF.

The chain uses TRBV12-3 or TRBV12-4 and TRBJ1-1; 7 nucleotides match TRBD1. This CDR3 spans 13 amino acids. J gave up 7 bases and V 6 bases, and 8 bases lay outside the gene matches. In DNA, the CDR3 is TGTGCCAGCAGGCCGGACAGGCTACTTGAAGCTTTCTTT. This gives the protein CASRPDRLLEAFF.

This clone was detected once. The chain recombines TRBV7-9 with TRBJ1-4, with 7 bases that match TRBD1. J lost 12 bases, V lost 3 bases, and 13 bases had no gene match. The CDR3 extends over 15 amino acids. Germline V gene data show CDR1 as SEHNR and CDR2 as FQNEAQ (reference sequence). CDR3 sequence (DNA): TGTGCCAGCAGCTTGGAGGGCACCAGGGGGATAGAACTGTTTTTT. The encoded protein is CASSLEGTRGIELFF.

The CDR3 here is CATSRELVRELFF. CDR3 nucleotide sequence: TGTGCCACCAGCAGAGAACTAGTGAGGGAGCTGTTTTTT. V is TRBV15 and J is TRBJ2-2; weak D call: TRBD2 (5 bases). The germline V gene has CDR1 LNHNV and CDR2 YYDKDF (reference sequence). The CDR3 spans 13 residues. The V end was cut by 0 bases, the J end by 9 bases, with 8 bases between. Variable domain in full (rest from reference TRBV15 and TRBJ2-2): DAMVIQNPRYQVTQFGKPVTLSCSQTLNHNVMYWYQQKSSQAPKLLFHYYDKDFNNEADTPDNFQSRRPNTSFCFLDIRSPGLGDTAMYLCATSRELVRELFFGEGSRLTVL.

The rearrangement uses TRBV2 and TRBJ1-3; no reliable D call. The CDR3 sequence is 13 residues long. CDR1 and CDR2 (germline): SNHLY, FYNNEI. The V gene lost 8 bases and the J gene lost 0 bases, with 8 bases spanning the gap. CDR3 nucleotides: TGTGCCAGCGGGAAGGACTCTGGAAACACCATATATTTT. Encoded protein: CASGKDSGNTIYF.

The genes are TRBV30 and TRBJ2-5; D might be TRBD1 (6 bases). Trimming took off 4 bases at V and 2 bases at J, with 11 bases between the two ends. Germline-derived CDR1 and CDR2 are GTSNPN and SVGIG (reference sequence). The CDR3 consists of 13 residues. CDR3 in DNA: TGTGCCTGGACTAGACAGGCTCAAGAGACCCAGTACTTC. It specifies CAWTRQAQETQYF.

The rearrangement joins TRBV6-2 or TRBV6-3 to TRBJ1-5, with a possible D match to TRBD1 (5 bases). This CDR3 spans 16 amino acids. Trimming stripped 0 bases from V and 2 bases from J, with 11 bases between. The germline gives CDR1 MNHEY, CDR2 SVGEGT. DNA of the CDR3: TGTGCCAGCAGTTACTCGGTGGGGGTGGGCAATCAGCCCCAGCATTTT. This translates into CASSYSVGVGNQPQHF.

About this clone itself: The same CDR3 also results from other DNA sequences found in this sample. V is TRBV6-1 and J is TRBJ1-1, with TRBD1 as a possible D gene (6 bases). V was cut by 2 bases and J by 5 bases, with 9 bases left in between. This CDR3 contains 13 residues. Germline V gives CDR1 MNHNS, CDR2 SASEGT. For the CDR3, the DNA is TGTGCCAGCAGTGAACTAGGGGGAACTGAAGCTTTCTTT. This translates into CASSELGGTEAFF.

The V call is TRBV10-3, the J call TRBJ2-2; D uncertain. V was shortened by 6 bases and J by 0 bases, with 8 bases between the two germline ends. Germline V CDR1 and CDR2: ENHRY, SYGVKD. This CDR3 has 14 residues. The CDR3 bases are TGTGCCATCAGGAAAGGGACGAACACCGGGGAGCTGTTTTTT. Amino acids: CAIRKGTNTGELFF.

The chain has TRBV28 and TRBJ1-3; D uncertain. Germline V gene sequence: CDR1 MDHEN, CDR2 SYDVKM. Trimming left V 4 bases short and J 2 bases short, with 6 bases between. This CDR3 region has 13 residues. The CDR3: CASSSLAGNTIYF. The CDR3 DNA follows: TGTGCCAGCAGTTCCCTAGCTGGAAACACCATATATTTT. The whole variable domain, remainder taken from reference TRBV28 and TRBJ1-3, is DVKVTQSSRYLVKRTGEKVFLECVQDMDHENMFWYRQDPGLGLRLIYFSYDVKMKEKGDIPEGYSVSREKKERFSLILESASTNQTSMYLCASSSLAGNTIYFGEGSWLTVV.

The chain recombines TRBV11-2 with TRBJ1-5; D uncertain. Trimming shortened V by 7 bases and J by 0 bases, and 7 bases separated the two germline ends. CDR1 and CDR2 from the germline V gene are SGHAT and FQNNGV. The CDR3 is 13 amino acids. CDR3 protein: CASTAHSNQPQHF. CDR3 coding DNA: TGTGCCAGCACAGCTCATAGCAATCAGCCCCAGCATTTT.

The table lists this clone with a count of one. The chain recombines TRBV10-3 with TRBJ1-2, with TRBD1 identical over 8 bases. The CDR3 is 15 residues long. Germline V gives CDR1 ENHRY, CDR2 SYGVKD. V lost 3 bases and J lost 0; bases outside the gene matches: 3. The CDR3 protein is CAISEQGGSNYGYTF. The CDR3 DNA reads TGTGCCATCAGTGAACAGGGGGGTTCTAACTATGGCTACACCTTC.

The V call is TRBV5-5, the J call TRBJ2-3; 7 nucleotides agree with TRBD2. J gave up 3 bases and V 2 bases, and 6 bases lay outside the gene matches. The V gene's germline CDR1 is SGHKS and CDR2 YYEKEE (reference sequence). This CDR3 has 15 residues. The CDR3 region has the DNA TGTGCCAGCAGCTTAGGGTCTAGCGGTACAGATACGCAGTATTTT. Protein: CASSLGSSGTDTQYF.

Here the CDR3 DNA reads TGTGCCAGTAGTATGGGAGCGGACACCCGAAGGCACTATGGCTACACCTTC. The encoded protein is CASSMGADTRRHYGYTF. V gene TRBV19 combines with J gene TRBJ1-2, with a possible D match to TRBD1 (5 bases). Germline CDR1 and CDR2: LNHDA and SQIVND (reference sequence). The V and J ends lost 3 bases and 3 bases respectively, with 20 bases between them. The CDR3 totals 17 residues. Variable domain in full (rest from reference TRBV19 and TRBJ1-2): DGGITQSPKYLFRKEGQNVTLSCEQNLNHDAMYWYRQDPGQGLRLIYYSQIVNDFQKGDIAEGYSVSREKKESFPLTVTSAQKNPTAFYLCASSMGADTRRHYGYTFGSGTRLTVV.

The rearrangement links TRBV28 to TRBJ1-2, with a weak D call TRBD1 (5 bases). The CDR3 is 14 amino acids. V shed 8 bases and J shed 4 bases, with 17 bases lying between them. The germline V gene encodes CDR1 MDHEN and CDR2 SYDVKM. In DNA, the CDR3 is TGTGCCAGCCGTCGGAGGGGCGGGGGCTATGGCTACACCTTC. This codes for CASRRRGGGYGYTF.

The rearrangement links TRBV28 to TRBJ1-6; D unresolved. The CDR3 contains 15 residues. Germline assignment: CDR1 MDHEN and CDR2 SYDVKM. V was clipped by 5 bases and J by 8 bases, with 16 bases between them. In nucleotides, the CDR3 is TGTGCCAGCAGTCTGGCCGTGACACATTATTCACCCCTCCACTTT. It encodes CASSLAVTHYSPLHF.

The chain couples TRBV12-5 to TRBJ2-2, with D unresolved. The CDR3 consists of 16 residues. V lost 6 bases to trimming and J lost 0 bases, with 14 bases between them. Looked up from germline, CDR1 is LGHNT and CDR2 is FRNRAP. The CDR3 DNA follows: TGTGCTAGTGGCCCTCGAGGCAGTTCGAACACCGGGGAGCTGTTTTTT. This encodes CASGPRGSSNTGELFF.

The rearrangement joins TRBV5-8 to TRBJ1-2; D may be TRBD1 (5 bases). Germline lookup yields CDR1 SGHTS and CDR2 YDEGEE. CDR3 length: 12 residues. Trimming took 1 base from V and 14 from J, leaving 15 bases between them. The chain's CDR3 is CASSLPRGERTF. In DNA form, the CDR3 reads TGTGCCAGCAGCTTGCCGCGAGGGGAGAGGACCTTC.

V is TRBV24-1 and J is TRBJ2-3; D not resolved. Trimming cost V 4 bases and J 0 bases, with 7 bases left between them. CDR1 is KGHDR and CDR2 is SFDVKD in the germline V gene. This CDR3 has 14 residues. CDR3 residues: CATSERESTDTQYF. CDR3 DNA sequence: TGTGCCACCAGTGAGAGAGAGAGCACAGATACGCAGTATTTT.

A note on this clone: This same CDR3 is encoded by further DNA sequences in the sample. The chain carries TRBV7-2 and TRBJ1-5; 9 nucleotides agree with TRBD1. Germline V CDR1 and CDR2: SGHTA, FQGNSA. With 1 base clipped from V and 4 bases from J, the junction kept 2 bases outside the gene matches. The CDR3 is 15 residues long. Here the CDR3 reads CASSLVGQGNQPQHF. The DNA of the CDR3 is TGTGCCAGCAGCTTAGTAGGACAGGGGAATCAGCCCCAGCATTTT.

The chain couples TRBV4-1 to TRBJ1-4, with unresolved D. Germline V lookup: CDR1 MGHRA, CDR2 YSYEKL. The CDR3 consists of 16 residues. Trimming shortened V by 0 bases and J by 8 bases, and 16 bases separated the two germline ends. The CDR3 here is CASSQEGGLGREKLFF. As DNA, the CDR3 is TGCGCCAGCAGCCAAGAGGGCGGACTAGGGAGGGAAAAACTGTTTTTT.

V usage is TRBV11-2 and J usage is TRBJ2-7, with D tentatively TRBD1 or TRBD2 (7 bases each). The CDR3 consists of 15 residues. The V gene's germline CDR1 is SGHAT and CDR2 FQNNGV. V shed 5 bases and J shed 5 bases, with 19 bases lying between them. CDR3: CASSTEQGRVNEQYF. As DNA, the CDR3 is TGTGCCAGCAGCACCGAACAGGGGAGGGTCAACGAGCAGTACTTC.

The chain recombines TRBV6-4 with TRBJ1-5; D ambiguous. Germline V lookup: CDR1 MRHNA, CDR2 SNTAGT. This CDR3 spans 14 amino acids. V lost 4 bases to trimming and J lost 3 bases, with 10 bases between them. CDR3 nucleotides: TGTGCCAGCAGTGTGTCCGCTTACAATCAGCCCCAGCATTTT. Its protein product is CASSVSAYNQPQHF.

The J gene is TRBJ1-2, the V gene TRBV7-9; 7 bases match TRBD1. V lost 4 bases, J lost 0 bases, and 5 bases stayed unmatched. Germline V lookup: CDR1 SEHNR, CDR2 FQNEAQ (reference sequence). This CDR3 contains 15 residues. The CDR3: CASSSQGPTNYGYTF. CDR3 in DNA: TGTGCCAGCAGCTCACAGGGGCCTACTAACTATGGCTACACCTTC.

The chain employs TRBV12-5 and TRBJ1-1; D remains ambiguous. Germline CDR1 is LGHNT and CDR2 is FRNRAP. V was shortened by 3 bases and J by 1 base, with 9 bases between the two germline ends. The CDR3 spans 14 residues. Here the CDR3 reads CASGFEWGNTEAFF. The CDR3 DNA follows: TGTGCTAGTGGTTTCGAGTGGGGGAACACTGAAGCTTTCTTT. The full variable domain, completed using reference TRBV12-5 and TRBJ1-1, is DARVTQTPRHKVTEMGQEVTMRCQPILGHNTVFWYRQTMMQGLELLAYFRNRAPLDDSGMPKDRFSAEMPDATLATLKIQPSEPRDSAVYFCASGFEWGNTEAFFGQGTRLTVV.